These 17 T cell receptor beta chains share one sample of origin, sequenced in a study of shared clonotypes between healthy human individuals. Sequencing was performed with immunoSEQ multiplex PCR; in TCRdb, only in-frame clones are kept and a portion is missing. The data show some 2.1 million clones, with approximately 94% seen just once and 1% to 1.3% held by the top ten. Terminally differentiated effector memory CD45RA+ cells were left out of the naive CD8 fraction, which was CD45RO-negative and positively selected for CCR7. Material: naive CD8+ T cells sorted from blood. These receptor sequences come from a man aged 18 to 29 in good health.

The J gene is TRBJ2-7, the V gene TRBV11-2, with 9 bases that match TRBD1. The ends lost 5 bases at V and 1 base at J; junction bases unmatched: 6. Germline lookup yields CDR1 SGHAT and CDR2 FQNNGV. The CDR3 consists of 15 residues. CDR3 DNA: TGTGCCAGCAGCCAAGCGGGACAGGGATCCTACGAGCAGTACTTC. Amino acids: CASSQAGQGSYEQYF. Supplemented by reference TRBV11-2 and TRBJ2-7, the full variable domain reads EAGVAQSPRYKIIEKRQSVAFWCNPISGHATLYWYQQILGQGPKLLIQFQNNGVVDDSQLPKDRFSAERLKGVDSTLKIQPAKLEDSAVYLCASSQAGQGSYEQYFGPGTRLTVT.

V and J are TRBV6-5 and TRBJ2-3; 8 positions match TRBD2. The trim removed 4 bases at V and 1 base at J, leaving 7 bases unmatched. This CDR3 has 16 residues. CDR1 and CDR2 from the germline V gene are MNHEY and SVGAGI. CDR3 in DNA: TGTGCCAGCAGTTCCCCTGGAGCGGGGGGCACAGATACGCAGTATTTT. The encoded protein is CASSSPGAGGTDTQYF.

This clone has only one observation. The chain employs TRBV11-2 and TRBJ2-7; a possible D gene is TRBD1 (6 bases). Germline CDR1 and CDR2: SGHAT and FQNNGV. Trimming stripped 5 bases from V and 2 bases from J, with 16 bases between. The CDR3 spans 15 residues. The CDR3 nucleotides read TGTGCCAGCAGCGCCTCCGGGACACTTACCTACGAGCAGTACTTC. It specifies CASSASGTLTYEQYF.

V usage is TRBV30 and J usage is TRBJ2-7, with D tentatively TRBD1 (5 bases). The CDR3 contains 12 residues. V gave up 3 bases and J gave up 2 bases, with 8 bases separating them. Per germline, CDR1 GTSNPN and CDR2 SVGIG (reference sequence). CDR3 DNA: TGTGCCTGGAGGGGGCAGCCCTACGAGCAGTACTTC. Translated: CAWRGQPYEQYF.

The chain links TRBV14 to TRBJ2-1, with TRBD2 identical over 11 bases. Germline loops: CDR1 SGHDN, CDR2 FVKESK. The CDR3 totals 15 residues. J gave up 7 bases and V 1 base, and 3 bases lay outside the gene matches. CDR3 amino acids: CASSQVTSGRNEQFF. CDR3 sequence (DNA): TGTGCCAGCAGCCAAGTCACTAGCGGGAGAAATGAGCAGTTCTTC.

V and J are TRBV11-2 and TRBJ2-1; TRBD1 agrees at 10 bases. V lost 5 bases to trimming and J lost 1 base; unmatched junction nucleotides: 8. The CDR3 has 17 residues. The germline CDR1 and CDR2 sequences are SGHAT and FQNNGV. The CDR3 DNA sequence: TGTGCCAGCAGCACCTCGACAGGGGGCAAGTCCTACAATGAGCAGTTCTTC. This sequence encodes CASSTSTGGKSYNEQFF.

The chain combines TRBV30 with TRBJ1-2; no clear D. The CDR3 is 13 amino acids. V was shortened by 0 bases and J by 8 bases, with 13 bases between the two germline ends. In germline, CDR1 is GTSNPN, CDR2 SVGIG (reference sequence). This CDR3 reads CAWSVHGPGGYTF. CDR3 nucleotides: TGTGCCTGGAGTGTACATGGGCCCGGGGGCTACACCTTC.

Worth noting for this clone: A junction end diverges from the germline sequence, so it may reflect a read error. In the same sample, other DNA sequences code for this CDR3. J is TRBJ2-2 and V is TRBV7-9; perhaps D is TRBD1 or TRBD2 (5 bases each). CDR1 SEHNR and CDR2 FQNEAQ come from the germline V gene (reference sequence). This CDR3 is built from 16 residues. CDR3 nucleotide sequence: TGCGCCAGCAGCTTACGGGGCCGTGAGAACACCGGGGAGCTGTTTTTT. Residues: CASSLRGRENTGELFF. Complete variable domain (other parts from reference TRBV7-9 and TRBJ2-2): DTGVSQNPRHKITKRGQNVTFRCDPISEHNRLYWYRQTLGQGPEFLTYFQNEAQLEKSRLLSDRFSAERPKGSFSTLEIQRTEQGDSAMYLCASSLRGRENTGELFFGEGSRLTVL.

V gene TRBV13 combines with J gene TRBJ1-1, with TRBD1 identical over 8 bases. Per germline, CDR1 PRHDT and CDR2 FYEKMQ (reference sequence). The V gene end was trimmed by 5 bases and the J gene end by 12 bases; junction bases not matched to a gene: 11. The CDR3 loop spans 13 amino acids. This chain's CDR3 is CASSTGQGPFPFF. In DNA, the CDR3 is TGTGCCAGCAGCACTGGACAGGGCCCTTTCCCTTTCTTT.

J is TRBJ2-7 and V is TRBV10-3; 7 bases agree with TRBD1. Germline V gene sequence: CDR1 ENHRY, CDR2 SYGVKD. J lost 2 bases, V lost 9 bases, and 4 bases had no gene match. The CDR3 has 12 amino acids. The CDR3 sequence is CAIGTDTYEQYF. The DNA for the CDR3 is TGTGCCATTGGGACAGATACCTACGAGCAGTACTTC.

The rearrangement joins TRBV6-5 to TRBJ1-5; D possibly corresponds to TRBD1 (5 bases). The ends were cut back, 11 bases at V and 7 bases at J, with 21 bases in the middle. There are 14 residues in the CDR3. CDR1 and CDR2 from the germline V gene are MNHEY and SVGAGI. The CDR3 sequence is CAVSRDGTGQPQHF. In nucleotides, the CDR3 is TGTGCCGTATCCCGAGACGGGACGGGGCAGCCCCAGCATTTT.

This clone was detected once. The chain recombines TRBV30 with TRBJ2-7, with TRBD1 as a possible D gene (6 bases). In germline, CDR1 is GTSNPN, CDR2 SVGIG (reference sequence). V lost 6 bases to trimming and J lost 7 bases, with 13 bases between them. CDR3 size: 11 residues. The CDR3 DNA reads TGTGCCTGCCGGACAGTTTTTGAGCAGTACTTC. Translating it yields CACRTVFEQYF.

The rearrangement uses TRBV6-1 and TRBJ2-7, with a tentative D call TRBD1 (5 bases). The CDR3 loop spans 13 amino acids. The V and J ends lost 8 bases and 0 bases respectively, with 11 bases between them. Germline loops: CDR1 MNHNS, CDR2 SASEGT. CDR3 in amino acids: CASDEDSSYEQYF. In nucleotides, the CDR3 is TGTGCCAGCGATGAAGACAGCTCCTACGAGCAGTACTTC.

This clone has a handful of counts. This rearrangement joins TRBV6-1 to TRBJ1-1, with 8 bases lining up with TRBD1. This CDR3 region has 14 residues. Germline V lookup: CDR1 MNHNS, CDR2 SASEGT. The ends lost 6 bases at V and 5 bases at J; junction bases unmatched: 8. The CDR3 is CASRPGGAGTEAFF. The DNA of the CDR3 is TGTGCCAGCAGACCAGGGGGCGCGGGAACTGAAGCTTTCTTT.

V gene TRBV27 combines with J gene TRBJ2-7, with no clear D. CDR3 length equals 13 residues. CDR1 and CDR2 from the germline V gene are MNHEY and SMNVEV (reference sequence). V lost 3 bases to trimming and J lost 3 bases, with 9 bases between them. CDR3 bases: TGTGCCAGCAGTTTGGAAACTAACTACGAGCAGTACTTC. Its protein is CASSLETNYEQYF.

The gene calls are TRBV28 and TRBJ2-7; D is perhaps TRBD1 (5 bases). This CDR3 comprises 15 residues. Deletions cut 5 bases from V and 2 bases from J, with 16 bases between. The germline CDR1 and CDR2 sequences are MDHEN and SYDVKM. The CDR3 DNA sequence: TGTGCCAGCAGTACACCCATAGACAGTGCCTACGAGCAGTACTTC. Translated: CASSTPIDSAYEQYF.

This clone was picked up one time. The chain recombines TRBV7-9 with TRBJ2-2, with 11 bases aligning to TRBD2. The CDR3 length is 15 residues. V lost 5 bases, J lost 6 bases, and 5 bases stayed unmatched. Germline V gene sequence: CDR1 SEHNR, CDR2 FQNEAQ (reference sequence). CDR3 DNA sequence: TGTGCCAGCAGCGGTCTAGCGGGGGGCGCCGGGGAGCTGTTTTTT. Protein sequence: CASSGLAGGAGELFF.